This TCR beta chain was obtained from a study of human T cells and chemical hapten exposure. Looking at the study overall: There were per-sample TCR yield variations, arising mainly from small pooled library volume differences.

This clonotype was picked up many times. This sample's time point: healthy volunteer bleed at 2 weeks. Total RNA was isolated from whole blood that had not been fractionated. During construction of the library, unique molecular identifiers were attached to individual cDNA molecules for quantitative, reproducible TCR counting. TCRdb passed the RACE reads through MiXCR, listing each CDR3 protein once. Among 35,000 to 50,000 distinct CDR3 sequences, approximately 4.7% were seen once, and the ten largest hold 1.5% to 2%. Sequenced input: whole blood. This receptor was obtained from a female donor in good health. Some clones in this sample may be carry-over from other donors' samples.

The DNA for the CDR3 is TGTGCCAGCAGCTTATACAGCGGGGGTGGAACCGGGGAGCTGTTTTTT. Translated, it gives CASSLYSGGGTGELFF. The gene calls are TRBV5-6 and TRBJ2-2; 8 bases align to TRBD2. The germline gives CDR1 SGHDT, CDR2 YYEEEE. V was clipped by 2 bases and J by 5 bases; unmatched bases: 8. This CDR3 has 16 amino acids.